These 24 T cell receptor beta chains were sequenced from one sample in a study of T-cell reconstitution after alpha-beta-depleted transplantation in children. This sample's TCRbeta library carried unique molecular identifier barcodes. TCRdb used MiXCR to reprocess the PCR reads, holding one entry per CDR3 protein. The data hold about 500,000 distinct CDR3 sequences, with 30% to 35% observed a single time. Sequencing was performed on PBMCs from the stem cell graft donor, taken from the stem cell graft. All receptors derive from a human donor who donated a stem cell graft to a child with aplastic anemia.

V gene TRBV6-2 or TRBV6-3 combines with J gene TRBJ2-1, with 9 bases identical to TRBD1. V was pared by 6 bases and J by 4 bases, with 10 bases of the junction left unmatched. The germline gives CDR1 MNHEY, CDR2 SVGEGT. The CDR3 is 16 amino acids. The CDR3 sequence: CASSRQGERGYNEQFF. In DNA form, the CDR3 reads TGTGCCAGCAGCCGACAGGGGGAACGGGGGTACAATGAGCAGTTCTTC.

The chain recombines TRBV7-8 with TRBJ1-5; D is ambiguous. V was trimmed by 5 bases and J by 0 bases, leaving 14 bases between them. The CDR3 length is 16 residues. Per germline, CDR1 SGHVS and CDR2 FQNEAQ. The CDR3 DNA follows: TGTGCCAGCAGCCCCCGTTGGGCAAATAGCAATCAGCCCCAGCATTTT. It yields the protein CASSPRWANSNQPQHF.

This clonotype was seen a single time. The genes are TRBV29-1 and TRBJ1-4, with D perhaps TRBD1 (5 bases). The V gene's germline CDR1 is SQVTM and CDR2 ANQGSEA. V dropped 5 bases and J dropped 0 bases, with 10 bases sitting between them. This CDR3 spans 14 amino acids. The CDR3 sequence is CSVRGVATNEKLFF. The CDR3 region has the DNA TGCAGCGTTAGGGGAGTTGCAACTAATGAAAAACTGTTTTTT. Based on the CDR3 plus reference TRBV29-1 and TRBJ1-4, the full variable domain is SAVISQKPSRDICQRGTSLTIQCQVDSQVTMMFWYRQQPGQSLTLIATANQGSEATYESGFVIDKFPISRPNLTFSTLTVSNMSPEDSSIYLCSVRGVATNEKLFFGSGTQLSVL.

This clonotype has just a few counts. The gene calls are TRBV5-4 and TRBJ2-3; 8 bases are shared with TRBD2. The CDR3 has 15 residues. Germline V CDR1 and CDR2: SGHNT, YYREEE (reference sequence). V shed 0 bases, J shed 6 bases, and the junction held 6 bases outside the gene matches. As DNA, the CDR3 is TGTGCCAGCAGCTTGGATCCGCGGGGGGCGGATACGCAGTATTTT. Its protein product is CASSLDPRGADTQYF.

The chain couples TRBV5-1 to TRBJ2-7; 8 nucleotides agree with TRBD1. From germline, CDR1 is SGHRS and CDR2 YFSETQ. The CDR3 runs to 15 residues. Unmatched junction bases numbered 9, after V lost 5 bases and J lost 2 bases. CDR3 sequence reads: CASSRADRVAYEQYF. As DNA, the CDR3 is TGCGCCAGCAGTCGAGCGGACAGGGTAGCCTACGAGCAGTACTTC.

The V and J genes are TRBV29-1 and TRBJ2-5; no clear D. V lost 4 bases to trimming and J lost 5 bases, with 14 bases between them. Germline V gene sequence: CDR1 SQVTM, CDR2 ANQGSEA. The CDR3 covers 13 residues. The CDR3 region has the DNA TGCAGCGTTGGAACCTTGCCCGGGGAGACCCAGTACTTC. It specifies CSVGTLPGETQYF.

The chain employs TRBV5-1 and TRBJ2-7, with 7 bases that match TRBD2. CDR1 is SGHRS and CDR2 is YFSETQ in the germline V gene. V trimming: 1 base; J trimming: 0 bases; junction bases outside the gene matches: 1. The CDR3 extends over 14 amino acids. The CDR3 loop is CASSLREGSYEQYF. DNA of the CDR3: TGCGCCAGCAGCTTGAGGGAGGGCTCCTACGAGCAGTACTTC.

This clonotype has more than one count but fewer than ten. The J gene is TRBJ1-4, the V gene TRBV20-1; D call uncertain. Trimming cost V 6 bases and J 0 bases, with 8 bases left between them. The CDR3 sequence is 13 residues long. The germline CDR1 and CDR2 sequences are DFQATT and SNEGSKA (reference sequence). In DNA, the CDR3 is TGCAGTGCCCGGGAGGCAACTAATGAAAAACTGTTTTTT. Its protein product is CSAREATNEKLFF.

This clonotype turned up a few times. V and J are TRBV7-8 and TRBJ1-1, with 10 bases fitting TRBD1. The CDR3 is made up of 15 amino acids. CDR1 is SGHVS, CDR2 FQNEAQ, per germline. Trimming removed 4 bases from V and 4 bases from J; junction bases left unmatched: 6. CDR3 nucleotides: TGTGCCAGCAGCTCCTGGGACAGGGGCGGCACTGAAGCTTTCTTT. Residues: CASSSWDRGGTEAFF. The full variable domain, in which reference TRBV7-8 and TRBJ1-1 provide the parts outside the CDR3, is GAGVSQSPRYKVAKRGQDVALRCDPISGHVSLFWYQQALGQGPEFLTYFQNEAQLDKSGLPSDRFFAERPEGSVSTLKIQRTQQEDSAVYLCASSSWDRGGTEAFFGQGTRLTVV.

The rearrangement links TRBV7-9 to TRBJ2-1; 7 bases align to TRBD2. The V and J ends lost 7 bases and 4 bases, in that order; junction bases with no gene match: 13. Germline CDR1 and CDR2: SEHNR and FQNEAQ (reference sequence). This CDR3 spans 16 amino acids. CDR3 sequence reads: CASNNGAGPFYNEQFF. DNA of the CDR3: TGTGCCAGCAATAACGGAGCGGGACCCTTTTACAATGAGCAGTTCTTC.

The chain employs TRBV7-9 and TRBJ2-1; 8 bases are a match to TRBD1. Germline loops: CDR1 SEHNR, CDR2 FQNEAQ (reference sequence). V dropped 1 base and J dropped 4; count of bases not matched to a gene: 3. The CDR3 has 15 amino acids. DNA of the CDR3: TGTGCCAGCAGCTTAGGACAGGGGAGATACAATGAGCAGTTCTTC. Encoded protein: CASSLGQGRYNEQFF.

This clonotype has a handful of counts. The chain joins TRBV27 to TRBJ1-4, with 9 bases identical to TRBD1. This CDR3 has 15 amino acids. J gave up 8 bases and V 7 bases, and 11 bases lay outside the gene matches. Germline values: CDR1 MNHEY, CDR2 SMNVEV (reference sequence). DNA for the CDR3: TGTGCCAGCAACAATACAGGGGGCGCCGGGGAAAAACTGTTTTTT. Translated, it gives CASNNTGGAGEKLFF.

Only a few counts were recorded for this clonotype. The chain couples TRBV24-1 to TRBJ2-3; TRBD1 matches 8 bases. V lost 6 bases to trimming and J lost 5 bases; unmatched junction nucleotides: 3. Per germline, CDR1 KGHDR and CDR2 SFDVKD. This CDR3 is built from 13 residues. The CDR3 DNA follows: TGTGCCACCAGTCAACAGGGGGGAGATACGCAGTATTTT. Residues: CATSQQGGDTQYF.

In its sample, this clonotype was seen a few times. The J gene is TRBJ2-7, the V gene TRBV12-3 or TRBV12-4; D is ambiguous. The V and J ends lost 6 bases and 2 bases respectively, with 14 bases between them. The CDR3 sequence is 14 residues long. The CDR3 spells CASSPSLAPYEQYV. The CDR3 region has the DNA TGTGCCAGCAGCCCATCACTCGCACCCTACGAGCAGTACGTC.

The chain couples TRBV4-1 to TRBJ1-6; D possibly corresponds to TRBD1 (5 bases). The CDR3 has 16 amino acids. V was pared by 2 bases and J by 11 bases, with 19 bases between. The germline gives CDR1 MGHRA, CDR2 YSYEKL. The CDR3 bases are TGCGCCAGCAGCCAAAAAGATGGGGACCTCTCGGCACCCCTCCACTTT. The encoded protein is CASSQKDGDLSAPLHF.

There are a few counts of this clonotype. The chain combines TRBV12-3 or TRBV12-4 with TRBJ2-7; D remains unclear. This CDR3 is built from 14 residues. Trimming took 4 bases from V and 5 from J, leaving 15 bases between them. CDR3 in amino acids: CASSSTPTPHEQYF. The CDR3 bases are TGTGCCAGCAGTTCAACCCCTACCCCTCACGAGCAGTACTTC.

In this sample, this clonotype turned up many times. Written as DNA, the CDR3 is TGCAGCGTTGCTGAAGCTTTCTTT. Residues: CSVAEAFF. The chain employs TRBV29-1 and TRBJ1-1; unclear D gene. Germline CDR1 is SQVTM and CDR2 is ANQGSEA. The CDR3 has 8 residues. V was shortened by 4 bases and J by 6 bases, with 0 bases between the two germline ends.

The J gene is TRBJ2-7, the V gene TRBV18; D might be TRBD2 (6 bases). The germline CDR1 and CDR2 sequences are KGHSH and LQKENI. The V gene lost 3 bases and the J gene lost 4 bases, with 10 bases spanning the gap. The CDR3 sequence is 13 residues long. The CDR3 spells CASSPGLQYEQYV. For the CDR3, the DNA is TGTGCCAGCTCACCGGGACTGCAATACGAGCAGTACGTC.

The chain joins TRBV19 to TRBJ2-2, with 9 bases aligning to TRBD1. Trimming removed 5 bases from V and 5 bases from J; junction bases left unmatched: 6. The CDR3 covers 15 residues. Germline V gene data show CDR1 as LNHDA and CDR2 as SQIVND (reference sequence). The DNA for the CDR3 is TGTGCCAGTAGTTCGGGACAGGGAAGAACCGGGGAGCTGTTTTTT. It specifies CASSSGQGRTGELFF.

The chain is built from TRBV11-3 and TRBJ2-3, with D perhaps matching TRBD2 (6 bases). The ends were cut back, 0 bases at V and 2 bases at J, with 15 bases in the middle. This CDR3 contains 17 residues. In germline, CDR1 is SGHNT, CDR2 YENEEA. CDR3 bases: TGTGCCAGCAGCTTAGATCGGGTAGCGGCCCTCACAGATACGCAGTATTTT. Translation: CASSLDRVAALTDTQYF.

The V call is TRBV5-1, the J call TRBJ1-1; D gene uncertain. The CDR3 consists of 13 residues. Germline values: CDR1 SGHRS, CDR2 YFSETQ. V was pared by 6 bases and J by 1 base, with 10 bases between. The CDR3 is CASIEERNTEAFF. The CDR3 nucleotides read TGCGCCAGCATAGAGGAGAGGAACACTGAAGCTTTCTTT.

The rearrangement uses TRBV9 and TRBJ2-6, with D uncertain. V lost 0 bases and J 2 bases, leaving 6 bases between the germline ends. CDR1 and CDR2 (germline): SGDLS, YYNGEE. The CDR3 length is 15 residues. In DNA, the CDR3 is TGTGCCAGCAGCGTAGCTGGGACTGGGGCCAACGTCCTGACTTTC. Translated: CASSVAGTGANVLTF.

This clonotype was seen a few times. The genes are TRBV12-3 or TRBV12-4 and TRBJ2-7, with 8 bases identical to TRBD1. V was clipped by 6 bases and J by 6 bases; unmatched bases: 7. The CDR3 contains 13 residues. The CDR3 here is CASRTDRGGEQYV. Written as DNA, the CDR3 is TGTGCCAGCAGGACCGACAGGGGAGGCGAGCAGTACGTC.

This chain links TRBV29-1 with TRBJ2-5; 8 nucleotides match TRBD2. Germline CDR1 and CDR2: SQVTM and ANQGSEA. The CDR3 contains 14 residues. The V segment lost 6 bases and the J segment 2 bases; nucleotides outside the gene matches: 8. The CDR3 DNA follows: TGCAGCGTCGCTTCACTAGCGGTTCAAGAGACCCAGTACTTC. Translation: CSVASLAVQETQYF.